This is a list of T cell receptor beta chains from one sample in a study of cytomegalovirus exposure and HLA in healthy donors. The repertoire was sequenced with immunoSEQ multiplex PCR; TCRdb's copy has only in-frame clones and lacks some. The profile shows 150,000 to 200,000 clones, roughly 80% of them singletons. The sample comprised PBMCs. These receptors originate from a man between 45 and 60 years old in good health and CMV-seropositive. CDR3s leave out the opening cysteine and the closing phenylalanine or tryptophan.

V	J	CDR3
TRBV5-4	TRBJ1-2	ASSFSGTGRYGYT
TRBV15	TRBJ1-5	ATSLGRFSNQPQH
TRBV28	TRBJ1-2	ASSTGQSVYGYT
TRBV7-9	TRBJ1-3	ASSLGQGGGNTIY
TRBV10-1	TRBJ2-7	ASRPGTGGHEQY
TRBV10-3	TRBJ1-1	AISNIGTGTTEAF
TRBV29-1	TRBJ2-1	SGLNWSDEQF
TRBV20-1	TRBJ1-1	SPQGGVKAF
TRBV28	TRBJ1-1	ASKVDSMNTEAF
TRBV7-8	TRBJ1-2	ASSENRLNYGYT
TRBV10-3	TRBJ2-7	AISENWESSYEQY
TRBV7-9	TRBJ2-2	ASRGDLNTGELF
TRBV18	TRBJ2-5	ASSPQAKETQY
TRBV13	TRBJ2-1	ASSPRGLARDEQF
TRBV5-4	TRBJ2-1	ATTPSGTAYNEQF
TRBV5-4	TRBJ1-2	ASSTEGVPNYGYT
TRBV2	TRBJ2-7	ASSPQGVGEQY
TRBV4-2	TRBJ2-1	ASSQRGGLGEQF
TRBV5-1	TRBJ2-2	ASSFLSGTGELF
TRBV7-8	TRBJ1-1	ASSLTVNTEAF
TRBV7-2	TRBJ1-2	ASSLGGVPGYT
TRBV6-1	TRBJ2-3	ASQLGAGRTDTQY
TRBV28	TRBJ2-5	ASSLYRDSGETQY
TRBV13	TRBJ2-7	ASGGKVSYEQY
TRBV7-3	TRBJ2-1	ASSLTLASGRNEQF
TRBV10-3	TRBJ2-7	AISASGRSYEQY
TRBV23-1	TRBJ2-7	ASTPGGTGSLPVSYEQY
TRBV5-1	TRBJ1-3	ASSPRESSGNTIY
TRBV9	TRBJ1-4	ASSIQGGEKLF